Listed here are 19 T cell receptor beta chains from one sample, sequenced in a study of T cell responses to AZD1222 COVID-19 vaccine. Produced via immunoSEQ multiplex PCR; TCRdb's table is partial and in-frame only. The table has fewer than 150,000 clones, around 88% seen once; the top ten hold about 5%. The starting material was peripheral blood, obtained on day 0 of AZD1222 vaccination. Receptors were obtained from an adult in good health.

This clone came up once. This chain links TRBV28 with TRBJ1-2; D is uncertain. The CDR3 is 13 amino acids. Germline V gene sequence: CDR1 MDHEN, CDR2 SYDVKM. V gave up 3 bases and J gave up 8 bases, with 13 bases separating them. As DNA, the CDR3 is TGTGCCAGCAGTTTGGACGTATATCAAGGCTACACCTTC. Protein product: CASSLDVYQGYTF.

V usage is TRBV5-1 and J usage is TRBJ2-1; D not certain. Per the germline V gene, CDR1 is SGHRS and CDR2 is YFSETQ. The CDR3 has 12 residues. Trimming cost V 4 bases and J 1 base, with 3 bases left between them. In DNA form, the CDR3 reads TGCGCCAGCAGCCATTCCTACAATGAGCAGTTCTTC. Protein: CASSHSYNEQFF.

Remarks on this clone: Distinct nucleotide sequences in the sample also encode this CDR3. The gene calls are TRBV18 and TRBJ2-5, with D perhaps TRBD1 (6 bases). Germline V gives CDR1 KGHSH, CDR2 LQKENI. V gave up 4 bases and J gave up 1 base, with 7 bases separating them. The CDR3 length is 13 residues. This chain's CDR3 is CASSRDIQETQYF. In DNA form, the CDR3 reads TGTGCCAGCTCACGGGACATCCAAGAGACCCAGTACTTC.

V gene TRBV2 combines with J gene TRBJ2-1; perhaps TRBD1 as D (6 bases). The CDR3 is 11 amino acids. V lost 6 bases and J 9 bases, leaving 9 bases between the germline ends. Germline V CDR1 and CDR2: SNHLY, FYNNEI. CDR3 protein: CASRGQREQFF. CDR3 sequence (DNA): TGTGCCAGCAGAGGACAGCGTGAGCAGTTCTTC.

This chain uses TRBV19 with TRBJ2-1, with D perhaps TRBD2 (5 bases). The CDR3 loop spans 12 amino acids. Germline V CDR1 and CDR2: LNHDA, SQIVND (reference sequence). Trimming pared 10 bases from V and 8 bases from J, leaving 15 bases between. CDR3 protein: CATNRGGDEQFF. The CDR3 DNA reads TGTGCCACCAATCGGGGTGGCGATGAGCAGTTCTTC.

The chain links TRBV10-3 to TRBJ1-2; 7 bases agree with TRBD1. Germline assignment: CDR1 ENHRY and CDR2 SYGVKD. The CDR3 extends over 16 amino acids. Trimming took 1 base from V and 4 from J; bases not matched to a gene: 9. CDR3 sequence (DNA): TGTGCCATCAGTGAGTTTGAGGGGGCTGGTGGCTATGGCTACACCTTC. This gives the protein CAISEFEGAGGYGYTF.

J is TRBJ1-1 and V is TRBV18; D not certain. The CDR3 is 15 residues long. Trimming took off 0 bases at V and 4 bases at J, with 12 bases between the two ends. CDR1 is KGHSH and CDR2 is LQKENI in the germline V gene. The CDR3 region is CASSPPVSTGTEAFF. CDR3 in DNA: TGTGCCAGCTCACCACCGGTGAGCACGGGCACTGAAGCTTTCTTT. The full variable domain, in which reference TRBV18 and TRBJ1-1 provide the parts outside the CDR3, is NAGVMQNPRHLVRRRGQEARLRCSPMKGHSHVYWYRQLPEEGLKFMVYLQKENIIDESGMPKERFSAEFPKEGPSILRIQQVVRGDSAAYFCASSPPVSTGTEAFFGQGTRLTVV.

The CDR3 coding sequence is TGTGCCAGCAGTTTACTTTCCAGACATCTCCGGGATGAGCAGTTCTTC. Encoded protein: CASSLLSRHLRDEQFF. The chain combines TRBV27 with TRBJ2-1; D ambiguous. The CDR3 spans 16 residues. V gave up 2 bases and J gave up 8 bases, with 19 bases separating them. Germline loops: CDR1 MNHEY, CDR2 SMNVEV (reference sequence).

This chain connects TRBV4-3 to TRBJ2-1; 10 positions agree with TRBD2. The CDR3 runs to 17 residues. The junction had 8 bases not matched to a gene; V was cut back by 0 bases and J by 6 bases. Germline CDR1 is LGHNA and CDR2 is YSLEER. In DNA, the CDR3 is TGCGCCAGCAGCCAAGACGTGCCAGCGGGGGGGCTCAATGAGCAGTTCTTC. Amino acid sequence: CASSQDVPAGGLNEQFF.

The chain employs TRBV6-5 and TRBJ1-1; a weak D match, TRBD1 (5 bases). The CDR3 contains 14 residues. V was shortened by 6 bases and J by 5 bases, with 16 bases between the two germline ends. Germline V CDR1 and CDR2: MNHEY, SVGAGI. CDR3 nucleotide sequence: TGTGCCAGCAGCACGTCGTCGGGGGGAACTGAAGCTTTCTTT. It is translated as CASSTSSGGTEAFF.

The chain uses TRBV11-2 and TRBJ2-7, with a tentative D call TRBD1 (6 bases). This CDR3 has 16 amino acids. Per the germline V gene, CDR1 is SGHAT and CDR2 is FQNNGV. Trimming pared 5 bases from V and 2 bases from J, leaving 19 bases between. The DNA of the CDR3 is TGTGCCAGCAGCCCCATAAAGGGGGTATCGACCTACGAGCAGTACTTC. Its protein is CASSPIKGVSTYEQYF.

The rearrangement links TRBV7-3 to TRBJ2-3; 9 nucleotides line up with TRBD2. Per germline, CDR1 SGHTA and CDR2 FQGTGA. V was clipped by 5 bases and J by 2 bases; unmatched bases: 5. The CDR3 length is 15 residues. The CDR3 loop reads CASSRSGGFTDTQYF. The CDR3 bases are TGTGCCAGCAGCCGAAGCGGGGGGTTCACAGATACGCAGTATTTT.

CDR3 sequence reads: CASSLGQGAGQPQHF. CDR3 DNA sequence: TGTGCCAGCAGCTTGGGACAGGGGGCCGGGCAGCCCCAGCATTTT. V and J are TRBV7-9 and TRBJ1-5, with 12 bases fitting TRBD1. CDR3 length: 15 amino acids. CDR1 is SEHNR, CDR2 FQNEAQ, per germline (reference sequence). V trimming: 3 bases; J trimming: 7 bases; junction bases outside the gene matches: 4. Together with reference TRBV7-9 and TRBJ1-5, the CDR3 gives the full variable domain: DTGVSQNPRHKITKRGQNVTFRCDPISEHNRLYWYRQTLGQGPEFLTYFQNEAQLEKSRLLSDRFSAERPKGSFSTLEIQRTEQGDSAMYLCASSLGQGAGQPQHFGDGTRLSIL.

The chain is built from TRBV6-5 and TRBJ2-3; D is perhaps TRBD1 or TRBD2 (6 bases each). Trimming stripped 8 bases from V and 5 bases from J, with 17 bases between. The length of the CDR3 is 14 residues. CDR1 is MNHEY and CDR2 is SVGAGI in the germline V gene. This CDR3 reads CASRKGGAVDTQYF. The CDR3 bases are TGTGCCAGCCGCAAGGGGGGCGCCGTAGATACGCAGTATTTT.

The sample holds one count of this clone. The V call is TRBV5-5, the J call TRBJ1-2; D ambiguous. This CDR3 has 16 amino acids. CDR1 and CDR2 (germline): SGHKS, YYEKEE (reference sequence). V was trimmed by 3 bases and J by 5 bases, leaving 20 bases between them. The CDR3 protein is CASSSGSRGLGYGYTF. As DNA, the CDR3 is TGTGCCAGCAGCTCGGGGAGTCGGGGATTGGGGTATGGCTACACCTTC.

The rearrangement uses TRBV28 and TRBJ2-5, with 12 bases that match TRBD2. Germline V gene sequence: CDR1 MDHEN, CDR2 SYDVKM. The CDR3 consists of 14 residues. V was clipped by 1 base and J by 14 bases; unmatched bases: 8. For the CDR3, the DNA is TGTGCCAGCAGTTTATCTGCTAGCGGGGGGGCCAATTACTTC. It codes for CASSLSASGGANYF. Based on the CDR3 plus reference TRBV28 and TRBJ2-5, the full variable domain is DVKVTQSSRYLVKRTGEKVFLECVQDMDHENMFWYRQDPGLGLRLIYFSYDVKMKEKGDIPEGYSVSREKKERFSLILESASTNQTSMYLCASSLSASGGANYFGPGTRLLVL.

The V gene is TRBV6-2 or TRBV6-3, the J gene TRBJ1-6; D gene uncertain. The CDR3 sequence is 17 residues long. The germline V gene has CDR1 MNHEY and CDR2 SVGEGT. V was cut by 6 bases and J by 0 bases, with 15 bases left in between. The CDR3 nucleotides read TGTGCCAGCAGCGAGCCCACAGCGATCTCCTATAATTCACCCCTCCACTTT. Encoded protein: CASSEPTAISYNSPLHF.

V usage is TRBV29-1 and J usage is TRBJ2-5; D is tentatively TRBD1 or TRBD2 (6 bases each). The CDR3 spans 11 residues. V dropped 5 bases and J dropped 4 bases, with 8 bases sitting between them. From germline, CDR1 is SQVTM and CDR2 ANQGSEA. The CDR3 sequence is CSVKGGETQYF. CDR3 bases: TGCAGCGTTAAGGGGGGAGAGACCCAGTACTTC.

This clone appeared a few times. This sequence joins TRBV6-5 and TRBJ2-5; TRBD2 aligns across 7 bases. The CDR3 length is 15 residues. The germline gives CDR1 MNHEY, CDR2 SVGAGI. V lost 0 bases and J lost 5; bases outside the gene matches: 6. The CDR3 bases are TGTGCCAGCAGTTACTCGTCTAGCGGAAGGGAGACCCAGTACTTC. It is translated as CASSYSSSGRETQYF.